This is a list of T cell receptor beta chains from one sample in a study of cytomegalovirus exposure and HLA in healthy donors. Assay used: immunoSEQ multiplex PCR; TCRdb lists only in-frame clones, some missing. Among under 150,000 clones listed, 80% to 85% were seen once. Specimen: PBMCs. All receptors derive from a boy between 10 and 17 years old in good health and CMV-seronegative. Both conserved end residues are part of each CDR3. D genes are given only for firm matches. The size field is filled for only some rows; it gives once, few, many or a size class.

>TRBJ2-1|TRBV11-3|-|-
CASRTTEREAGLNYNEQFF
TGTGCCAGCAGGACTACGGAGAGGGAAGCGGGCCTGAACTACAATGAGCAGTTCTTC
>TRBJ2-5|TRBV14|TRBD1|-
CASSRQGRGTQYF
TGTGCCAGCAGCCGACAGGGAAGAGGGACCCAGTACTTC
>TRBJ1-4|TRBV2|TRBD1|-
CASYTGTGNEKLFF
TGTGCCAGCTACACCGGGACAGGGAATGAAAAACTGTTTTTT
>TRBJ2-7|TRBV25-1|TRBD2|-
CASSEVVAGGTYEQYF
TGTGCCAGCAGTGAAGTTGTAGCGGGAGGAACCTACGAGCAGTACTTC
>TRBJ2-1|TRBV30|TRBD1|few
CAWSWDRGYNEQFF
TGTGCCTGGAGCTGGGACAGGGGGTACAATGAGCAGTTCTTC
>TRBJ2-1|TRBV6-5|-|-
CASSYQGRVYNEQFF
TGTGCCAGCAGTTACCAGGGGAGGGTTTACAATGAGCAGTTCTTC
>TRBJ1-5|TRBV7-2|TRBD1|-
CASSLEGAWTGGNQPQHF
TGTGCCAGCAGCTTAGAGGGGGCGTGGACAGGGGGCAATCAGCCCCAGCATTTT
>TRBJ2-7|TRBV5-1|-|-
CASSLSVGQYEQYF
TGCGCCAGCAGCTTAAGTGTTGGACAGTACGAGCAGTACTTC
>TRBJ1-1|TRBV6-1|TRBD1|-
CASSEVRTGRTEAFF
TGTGCCAGCAGTGAAGTCCGGACAGGGCGGACTGAAGCTTTCTTT
>TRBJ1-2|TRBV5-4|-|few
CASSSAGDSGYTF
TGTGCCAGCAGCTCAGCAGGGGATTCTGGCTACACCTTC
>TRBJ2-7|TRBV10-3|-|-
CAISGATAVLEQYF
TGTGCCATCAGTGGAGCGACTGCTGTACTCGAGCAGTACTTC
>TRBJ2-1|TRBV13|-|-
CASSPRTEASSYNEQFF
TGTGCCAGCAGCCCGAGGACTGAAGCTAGCTCCTACAATGAGCAGTTCTTC
>TRBJ1-3|TRBV30|-|-
CAWSVGGPGNTIYF
TGTGCCTGGAGTGTGGGGGGGCCCGGAAACACCATATATTTT
>TRBJ1-1|TRBV7-9|-|-
CASQVGEGTEAFF
TGTGCCAGCCAAGTAGGAGAAGGCACTGAAGCTTTCTTT
>TRBJ2-7|TRBV21-1|-|-
CASRGTGGPYEQYF
TGTGCCAGCCGCGGGACAGGGGGACCCTACGAGCAGTACTTC
>TRBJ2-3|TRBV7-3|-|-
CASSLVGSTTDTQYF
TGTGCCAGCAGCTTAGTCGGTTCCACGACAGATACGCAGTATTTT
>TRBJ1-1|TRBV6-1|-|-
CASSRGPTNTEAFF
TGTGCCAGCAGCCGCGGGCCCACGAACACTGAAGCTTTCTTT
>TRBJ2-5|TRBV2|TRBD2|-
CASSEGRVATSGRGETQYF
TGTGCCAGCAGTGAAGGGCGAGTGGCGACTAGCGGGAGGGGGGAGACCCAGTACTTC
>TRBJ2-3|TRBV11-3|TRBD2|few
CASSSARLAQSTDTQYF
TGTGCCAGCAGCTCCGCCCGACTAGCGCAAAGCACAGATACGCAGTATTTT
>TRBJ2-2|TRBV27|TRBD2|-
CASTPSGMENTGELFF
TGTGCCAGCACTCCCAGCGGGATGGAGAACACCGGGGAGCTGTTTTTT
>TRBJ2-2|TRBV6-5|-|-
CASRVQGSGELFF
TGTGCCAGCAGGGTACAGGGCTCCGGGGAGCTGTTTTTT
>TRBJ2-7|TRBV6-6|-|-
CASRETGFYEQYF
TGTGCCAGCAGGGAGACAGGATTCTACGAGCAGTACTTC
>TRBJ1-1|TRBV19|-|-
CASSSKLGVQNTEAFF
TGTGCCAGTAGTTCCAAGCTCGGGGTCCAGAACACTGAAGCTTTCTTT
>TRBJ2-2|TRBV5-6|-|-
CASSLEESPPGELFF
TGTGCCAGCAGCTTGGAGGAGAGCCCTCCGGGGGAGCTGTTTTTT
>TRBJ1-2|TRBV4-2|-|-
CASSQRKAEDNGYTF
TGTGCCAGCAGCCAAAGAAAAGCAGAAGACAATGGCTACACCTTC
>TRBJ2-1|TRBV19|TRBD2|-
CASSPGGLAGGRNEQFF
TGTGCCAGTAGTCCCGGGGGGCTAGCGGGAGGAAGGAATGAGCAGTTCTTC
>TRBJ2-7|TRBV13|-|few
CASSLGGAGYEQYF
TGTGCCAGCAGCTTAGGGGGGGCGGGCTACGAGCAGTACTTC
>TRBJ2-5|TRBV12-5|-|once
CASGLVWGEETQYF
TGTGCTAGTGGTTTGGTATGGGGGGAGGAGACCCAGTACTTC
>TRBJ1-1|TRBV5-4|-|few
CASSTGQNTEAFF
TGTGCCAGCAGTACGGGTCAGAACACTGAAGCTTTCTTT
>TRBJ1-4|TRBV5-1|TRBD1|-
CASSSQGRNEKLFF
TGCGCCAGCAGCTCACAGGGGCGTAATGAAAAACTGTTTTTT
>TRBJ2-7|TRBV11-1|TRBD1|-
CASSEDRGEQYF
TGTGCCAGCAGCGAAGACAGGGGCGAGCAGTACTTC
>TRBJ2-2|TRBV27|-|-
CASSHLAVGELFF
TGTGCCAGCAGCCACTTAGCGGTCGGGGAGCTGTTTTTT
>TRBJ1-2|TRBV27|-|-
CASSSNSPLGYTF
TGTGCCAGCAGCTCTAACAGCCCGCTTGGCTACACCTTC
>TRBJ1-1|TRBV28|-|-
CASSVGGVMNTEAFF
TGTGCCAGCAGTGTCGGGGGGGTAATGAACACTGAAGCTTTCTTT
>TRBJ1-2|TRBV11-3|-|once
CASSSTPNYGYTF
TGTGCCAGCAGCTCTACCCCTAACTATGGCTACACCTTC
>TRBJ2-5|TRBV7-9|TRBD2|-
CASSLGASGSTETQYF
TGTGCCAGCAGCTTAGGGGCTAGCGGGAGCACGGAGACCCAGTACTTC